A selection of T cell receptor beta chains follows, all from one sample in a study of neurological immune-mediated disorders. TCRdb processed the 5' RACE reads anew with MiXCR; each CDR3 protein has one entry. The sample contains approximately 85,000 distinct CDR3 sequences, about 13% of which appear only once. Sequencing was performed on PBMCs. The source of these receptors is a female donor with HTLV-1-associated myelopathy (HAM/TSP). Each CDR3 is given with its conserved first and last residue. A D gene is named only where the DNA matches it firmly. A clone size is listed for some rows: how often the clone was seen (once, few, many), or a class if it is expanded.

v_call	j_call	d_call	clone_size	cdr3_aa	cdr3_nt
TRBV2	TRBJ2-7	-	many	CASSEHSNDYEQYF	TGTGCCAGCAGTGAACACAGCAATGACTACGAGCAGTACTTC
TRBV11-2	TRBJ2-3	TRBD2	many	CASSQRGIAQYF	TGTGCCAGCAGCCAGCGGGGGATAGCGCAGTATTTT
TRBV10-1	TRBJ2-3	TRBD1	few	CASSEAGQGANTQYF	TGCGCCAGCAGTGAGGCAGGACAGGGGGCAAATACGCAGTATTTT
TRBV12-3/TRBV12-4	TRBJ1-1	-	many	CASSLKQDYEAFF	TGTGCCAGCAGTTTAAAACAGGACTATGAAGCTTTCTTT
TRBV20-1	TRBJ2-3	-	many	CSVARGSAPTDTQYF	TGCAGTGTTGCGAGGGGGAGCGCTCCCACAGATACGCAGTATTTT
TRBV7-2	TRBJ2-2	-	many	CASSLRFGINTGELFF	TGTGCCAGCAGCTTAAGGTTTGGCATCAACACCGGGGAGCTGTTTTTT
TRBV5-1	TRBJ2-7	-	many	CASSRKEGPYEQYF	TGCGCCAGCAGTCGAAAGGAGGGCCCCTACGAGCAGTACTTC
TRBV5-1	TRBJ2-2	TRBD1	many	CASRGQGATGELFF	TGCGCCAGCAGAGGCCAGGGGGCGACCGGGGAGCTGTTTTTT
TRBV5-1	TRBJ2-3	-	many	CASSQPTDTQYF	TGCGCCAGCAGCCAGCCCACAGATACGCAGTATTTT
TRBV12-3/TRBV12-4	TRBJ1-1	-	many	CASSLVEQGGTEAFF	TGTGCCAGCAGTTTAGTGGAACAGGGAGGCACTGAAGCTTTCTTT
TRBV7-9	TRBJ2-1	TRBD2	many	CASSRGVGTSGGNEQFF	TGTGCCAGCAGCCGCGGAGTGGGGACTAGCGGGGGGAATGAGCAGTTCTTC
TRBV6-6	TRBJ2-4	TRBD2	many	CASSYSNLGTSGGAGNIQYF	TGTGCCAGCAGTTACTCTAATCTCGGGACTAGCGGGGGGGCCGGAAACATTCAGTACTTC
TRBV24-1	TRBJ2-7	-	many	CATSAADGYSYEQYF	TGTGCCACCAGTGCCGCGGACGGTTACTCCTACGAGCAGTACTTC
TRBV3-1	TRBJ2-1	TRBD2	many	CASSPRGDLSEQFF	TGTGCCAGCTCCCCGCGGGGGGACCTTTCCGAGCAGTTCTTC
TRBV7-9	TRBJ2-7	-	-	CASSLNSHYEQYF	TGTGCCAGCAGCTTAAACAGCCACTACGAGCAGTACTTC
TRBV28	TRBJ2-5	-	many	CASSLLAGGGTQYF	TGTGCCAGCAGTTTACTGGCCGGGGGAGGGACCCAGTACTTC
TRBV7-9	TRBJ2-7	-	many	CASNPAGTYEQYF	TGTGCCAGCAATCCGGCGGGAACCTACGAGCAGTACTTC
TRBV5-1	TRBJ1-5	-	many	CASSLEGSPHQPQHF	TGCGCCAGCAGCTTGGAAGGGAGCCCCCATCAGCCCCAGCATTTT
TRBV12-3/TRBV12-4	TRBJ1-6	-	many	CAITKQGGSPLHF	TGTGCCATCACCAAACAGGGAGGTTCACCCCTCCACTTT
TRBV7-9	TRBJ2-7	TRBD1	-	CASGRTGNFHEQYF	TGTGCCAGCGGGAGGACAGGGAATTTCCACGAGCAGTACTTC
TRBV20-1	TRBJ1-1	TRBD1	many	CSARPHRGLNTEAFF	TGCAGTGCTAGACCCCACAGGGGGTTGAACACTGAAGCTTTCTTT
TRBV5-6	TRBJ2-2	-	many	CASSLGVGSYGTGELFF	TGTGCCAGCAGCTTGGGAGTGGGATCCTACGGCACCGGGGAGCTGTTTTTT
TRBV5-1	TRBJ2-6	-	many	CASSQARGTAGANVLTF	TGCGCCAGCAGCCAGGCGAGGGGAACAGCTGGGGCCAACGTCCTGACTTTC
TRBV20-1	TRBJ2-1	TRBD1	many	CSARRQGNEYNEQFF	TGCAGTGCTAGGAGACAGGGAAATGAGTACAATGAGCAGTTCTTC
TRBV6-5	TRBJ2-7	-	many	CASGNAYEQYF	TGTGCCAGCGGCAACGCTTACGAGCAGTACTTC
TRBV20-1	TRBJ2-7	TRBD2	-	CSSRVFRTDTSGVAHEQYF	TGCAGTTCTAGAGTATTTAGGACCGACACTAGCGGGGTGGCCCACGAGCAGTACTTC